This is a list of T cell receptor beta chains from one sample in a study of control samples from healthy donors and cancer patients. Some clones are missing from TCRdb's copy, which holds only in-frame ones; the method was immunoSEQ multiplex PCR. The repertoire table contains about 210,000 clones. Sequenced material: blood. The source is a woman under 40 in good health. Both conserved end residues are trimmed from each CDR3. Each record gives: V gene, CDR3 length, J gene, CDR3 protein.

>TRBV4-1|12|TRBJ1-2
ASSQASGLRGYT
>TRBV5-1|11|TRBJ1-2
ASSLEGGYGYT
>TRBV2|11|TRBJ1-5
ASSGQGVQPQH
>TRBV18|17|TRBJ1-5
ASSLTTGGSIIGNQPQH
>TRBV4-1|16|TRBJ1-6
ASSHGTGETPYNSPLH
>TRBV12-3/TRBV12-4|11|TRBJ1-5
ASRTTGPGAQH
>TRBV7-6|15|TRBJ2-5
ASSPRTSGGPRETQY
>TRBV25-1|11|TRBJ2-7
ASSGTGDYEQY
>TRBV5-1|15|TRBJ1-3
ASSYLPTGTAGNTIY
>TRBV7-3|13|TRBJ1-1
ASSLSGDMNTEAF
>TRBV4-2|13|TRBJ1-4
ASSQGGQVNEKLF
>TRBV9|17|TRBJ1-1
ASSPSGGGRYQMNTEAF
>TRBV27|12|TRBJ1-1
ASRRGQQATEAF
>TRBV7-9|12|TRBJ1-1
ASSLGREMDEAF
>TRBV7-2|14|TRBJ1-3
ASSLTPGTGGNTIY
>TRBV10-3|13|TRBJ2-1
ATRGRTGVRNEQF
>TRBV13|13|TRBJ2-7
ASRVLGGGSYEQY
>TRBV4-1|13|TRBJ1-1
ASSQEGRGITEAF
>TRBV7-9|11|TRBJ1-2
ASSAGPRNGYT
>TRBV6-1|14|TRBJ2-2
ASSEVGRSDTGELF
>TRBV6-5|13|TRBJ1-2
ASRNPKEVNYGYT
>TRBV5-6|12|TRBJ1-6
ASSLEGENSPLH
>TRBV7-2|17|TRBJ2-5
ASSRTAGNRGLRQETQY
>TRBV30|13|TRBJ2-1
AWGRGTSGPTQQF
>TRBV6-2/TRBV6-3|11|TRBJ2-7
ASSYSGFVEQY
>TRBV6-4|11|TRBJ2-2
ASSDSSTGELF
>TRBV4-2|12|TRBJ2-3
ASSQRDSPDTQY
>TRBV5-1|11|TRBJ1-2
ASSLEANYGYT
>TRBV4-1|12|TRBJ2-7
ASSPGGLGPEQY
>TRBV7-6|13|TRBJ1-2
ASSKDGLANYGYT
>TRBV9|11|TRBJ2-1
ASSLRMYNEQF
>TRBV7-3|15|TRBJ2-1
ASSRTPPPQGDNEQF
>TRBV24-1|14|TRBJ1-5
ATHRTVNRGNQPQH
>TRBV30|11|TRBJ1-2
AWSVWGGLGYT
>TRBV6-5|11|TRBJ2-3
ASMRDSTDTQY
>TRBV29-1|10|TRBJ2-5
SVEGLQETQY
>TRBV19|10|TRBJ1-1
ASITRNTEAF
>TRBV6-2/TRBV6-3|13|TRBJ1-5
ASSYSPNSFQPQH
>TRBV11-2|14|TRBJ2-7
ASSPVTSRISYEQY
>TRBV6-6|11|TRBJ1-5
ASRSTWNQPQH
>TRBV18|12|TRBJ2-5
ASSPQGQLETQY
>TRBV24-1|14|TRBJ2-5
ATSDSLAGAQETQY
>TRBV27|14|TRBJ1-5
ASSFGGGRGNQPQH
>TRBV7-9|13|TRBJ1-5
ASSSGARSNQPQH
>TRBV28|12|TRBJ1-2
ASSFIQGGVVYT